The source of this T cell receptor (beta chain) is a study of CD8+ T cells in alopecia areata. Findings and limits, study-wide: Clonality in lesional scalp, especially alopecia totalis/universalis, exceeded that of normal scalp. Sequenced scalp T cells also include alphabeta T cells resident in normal skin.

Obtained from alopecia areata patients were lesional scalp punch biopsies along with peripheral blood. CD4+ and CD8+ T cells were sorted from PBMCs stained for CD3, CD4 and CD8. Extraction and reverse transcription of RNA yielded cDNA as the sequencing template. Repertoires were generated with immunoSEQ multiplex PCR, while TCRdb's copy carries only in-frame clones and drops some. The table shows around 120,000 clones, with roughly two fifths occurring only once. As to this clone: Its specificity is not known.

Germline V CDR1 and CDR2: SQVTM, ANQGSEA. The CDR3 loop spans 15 amino acids. Losses at the gene ends were 4 bases for V and 2 bases for J; bases not matched to a gene: 8. The source is a human donor with alopecia areata. The chain joins TRBV29-1 to TRBJ2-5, with 9 bases lining up with TRBD2. The material sequenced was CD4+ T cells sorted from blood. This chain's CDR3 is CSVGRRTSAQETQYF. Here the CDR3 DNA reads TGCAGCGTTGGCAGAAGGACTAGCGCTCAAGAGACCCAGTACTTC.